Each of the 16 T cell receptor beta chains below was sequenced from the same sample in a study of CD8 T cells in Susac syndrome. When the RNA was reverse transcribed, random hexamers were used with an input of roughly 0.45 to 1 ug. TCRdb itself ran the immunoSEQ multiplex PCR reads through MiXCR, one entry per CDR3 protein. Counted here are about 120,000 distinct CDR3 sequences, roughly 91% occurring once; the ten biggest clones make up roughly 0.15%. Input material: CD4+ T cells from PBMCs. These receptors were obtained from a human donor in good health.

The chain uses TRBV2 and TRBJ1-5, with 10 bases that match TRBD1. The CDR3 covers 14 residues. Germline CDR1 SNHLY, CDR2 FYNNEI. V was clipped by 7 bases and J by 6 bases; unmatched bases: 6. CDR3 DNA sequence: TGTGCCAGCACTGGGGACAGGGGATCTCAGCCCCAGCATTTT. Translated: CASTGDRGSQPQHF.

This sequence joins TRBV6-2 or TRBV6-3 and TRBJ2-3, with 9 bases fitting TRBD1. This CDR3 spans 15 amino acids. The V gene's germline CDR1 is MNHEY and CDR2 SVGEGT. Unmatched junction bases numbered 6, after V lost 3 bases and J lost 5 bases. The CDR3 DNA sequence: TGTGCCAGCAGTTATTCCGGGACAGGGCTAGATACGCAGTATTTT. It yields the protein CASSYSGTGLDTQYF.

The CDR3, as DNA: TGCAGCGTTGAGGTGACAAACGCCTACGAGCAGTACTTC. Its translation: CSVEVTNAYEQYF. V usage is TRBV29-1 and J usage is TRBJ2-7; D call uncertain. Trimming took off 3 bases at V and 2 bases at J, with 11 bases between the two ends. The CDR3 totals 13 residues. Germline loops: CDR1 SQVTM, CDR2 ANQGSEA.

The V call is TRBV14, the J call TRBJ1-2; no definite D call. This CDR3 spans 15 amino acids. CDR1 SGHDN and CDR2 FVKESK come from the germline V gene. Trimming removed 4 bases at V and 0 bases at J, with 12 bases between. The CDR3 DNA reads TGTGCCAGCAGCCGGATCACGGAAGCTAACTATGGCTACACCTTC. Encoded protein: CASSRITEANYGYTF.

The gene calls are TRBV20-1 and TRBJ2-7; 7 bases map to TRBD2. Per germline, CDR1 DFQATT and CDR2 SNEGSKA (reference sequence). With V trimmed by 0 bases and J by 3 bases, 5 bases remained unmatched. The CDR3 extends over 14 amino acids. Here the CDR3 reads CSARDGGSFYEQYF. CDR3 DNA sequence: TGCAGTGCTAGAGATGGCGGGAGCTTCTACGAGCAGTACTTC.

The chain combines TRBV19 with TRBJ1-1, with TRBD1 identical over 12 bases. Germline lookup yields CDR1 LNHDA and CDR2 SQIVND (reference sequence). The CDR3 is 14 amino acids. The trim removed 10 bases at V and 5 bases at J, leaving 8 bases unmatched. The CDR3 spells CAIAGTGGRTEAFF. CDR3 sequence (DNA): TGTGCCATCGCCGGGACAGGGGGCAGGACTGAAGCTTTCTTT. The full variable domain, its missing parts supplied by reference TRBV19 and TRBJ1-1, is DGGITQSPKYLFRKEGQNVTLSCEQNLNHDAMYWYRQDPGQGLRLIYYSQIVNDFQKGDIAEGYSVSREKKESFPLTVTSAQKNPTAFYLCAIAGTGGRTEAFFGQGTRLTVV.

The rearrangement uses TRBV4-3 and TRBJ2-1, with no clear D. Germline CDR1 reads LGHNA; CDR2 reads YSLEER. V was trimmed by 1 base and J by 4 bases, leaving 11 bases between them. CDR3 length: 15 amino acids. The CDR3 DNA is TGCGCCAGCAGCCAAGCTAAACCCTCTTACAATGAGCAGTTCTTC. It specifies CASSQAKPSYNEQFF.

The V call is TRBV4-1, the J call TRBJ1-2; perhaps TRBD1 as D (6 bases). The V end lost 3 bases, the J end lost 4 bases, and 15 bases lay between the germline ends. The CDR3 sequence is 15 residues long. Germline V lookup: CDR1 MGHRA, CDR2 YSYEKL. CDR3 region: CASSQDSPLGYGYTF. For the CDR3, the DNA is TGCGCCAGCAGCCAGGACAGCCCGCTCGGCTATGGCTACACCTTC.

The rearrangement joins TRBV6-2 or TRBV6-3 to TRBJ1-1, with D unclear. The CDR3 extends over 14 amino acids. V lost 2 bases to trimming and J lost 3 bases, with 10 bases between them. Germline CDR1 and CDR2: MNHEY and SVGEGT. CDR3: CASSYGPADTEAFF. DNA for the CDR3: TGTGCCAGCAGTTACGGGCCCGCGGACACTGAAGCTTTCTTT.

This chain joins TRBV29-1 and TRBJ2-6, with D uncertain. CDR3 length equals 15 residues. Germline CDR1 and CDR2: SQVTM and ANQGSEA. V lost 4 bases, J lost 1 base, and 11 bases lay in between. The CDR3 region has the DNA TGCAGCGTTGCGTATCCGTGGTCTGGGGCCAACGTCCTGACTTTC. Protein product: CSVAYPWSGANVLTF.

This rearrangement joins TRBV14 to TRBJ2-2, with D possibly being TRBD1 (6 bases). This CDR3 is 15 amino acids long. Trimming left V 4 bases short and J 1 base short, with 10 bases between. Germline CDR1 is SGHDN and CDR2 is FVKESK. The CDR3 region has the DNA TGTGCCAGCAGCCTGTCACAGGGGAACACCGGGGAGCTGTTTTTT. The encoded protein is CASSLSQGNTGELFF.

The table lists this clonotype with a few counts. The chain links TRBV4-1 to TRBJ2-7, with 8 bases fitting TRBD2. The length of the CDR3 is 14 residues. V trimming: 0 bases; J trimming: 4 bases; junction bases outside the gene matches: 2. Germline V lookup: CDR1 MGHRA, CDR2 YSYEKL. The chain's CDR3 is CASSQDPGGYEQYF. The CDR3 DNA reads TGCGCCAGCAGCCAAGACCCGGGGGGGTACGAGCAGTACTTC.

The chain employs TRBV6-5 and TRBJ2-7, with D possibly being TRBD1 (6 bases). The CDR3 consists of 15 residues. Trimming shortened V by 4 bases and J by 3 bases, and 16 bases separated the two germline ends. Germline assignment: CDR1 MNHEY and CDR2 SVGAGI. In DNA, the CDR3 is TGTGCCAGCAGTTCCGGGACACTCCAGCTCTACGAGCAGTACTTC. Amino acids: CASSSGTLQLYEQYF.

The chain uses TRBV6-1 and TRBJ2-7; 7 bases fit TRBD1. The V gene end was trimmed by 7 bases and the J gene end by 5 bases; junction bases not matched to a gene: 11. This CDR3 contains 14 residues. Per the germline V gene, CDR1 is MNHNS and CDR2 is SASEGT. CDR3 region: CASTLGAGGDEQYF. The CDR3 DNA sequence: TGTGCCAGCACCCTCGGGGCAGGGGGAGACGAGCAGTACTTC.

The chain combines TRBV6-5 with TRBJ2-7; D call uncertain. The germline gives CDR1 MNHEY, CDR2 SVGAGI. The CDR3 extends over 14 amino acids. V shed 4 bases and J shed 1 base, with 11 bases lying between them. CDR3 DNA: TGTGCCAGCAGTTCCTACGTTCGATCCTACGAGCAGTACTTC. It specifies CASSSYVRSYEQYF.

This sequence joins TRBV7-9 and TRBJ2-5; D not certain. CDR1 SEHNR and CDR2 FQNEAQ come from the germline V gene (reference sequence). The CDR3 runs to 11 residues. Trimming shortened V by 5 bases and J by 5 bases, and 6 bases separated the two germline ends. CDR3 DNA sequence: TGTGCCAGCAGCCCCACGGAGACCCAGTACTTC. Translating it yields CASSPTETQYF.